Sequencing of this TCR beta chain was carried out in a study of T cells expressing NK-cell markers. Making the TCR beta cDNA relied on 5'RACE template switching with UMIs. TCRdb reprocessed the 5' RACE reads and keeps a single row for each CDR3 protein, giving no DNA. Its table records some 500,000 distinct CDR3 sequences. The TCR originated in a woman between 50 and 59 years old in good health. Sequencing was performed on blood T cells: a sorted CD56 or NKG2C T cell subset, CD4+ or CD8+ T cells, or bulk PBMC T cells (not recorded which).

CDR3 sequence reads: CASSLSGQGNPGELFF. V gene TRBV5-1 combines with J gene TRBJ2-2; there is no DNA to check the TCRdb D call of TRBD1. The V gene's germline CDR1 is SGHRS and CDR2 YFSETQ. CDR3 length equals 16 residues. The full variable domain, rest sourced from reference TRBV5-1 and TRBJ2-2, is KAGVTQTPRYLIKTRGQQVTLSCSPISGHRSVSWYQQTPGQGLQFLFEYFSETQRNKGNFPGRFSGRQFSNSRSEMNVSTLELGDSALYLCASSLSGQGNPGELFFGEGSRLTVL.